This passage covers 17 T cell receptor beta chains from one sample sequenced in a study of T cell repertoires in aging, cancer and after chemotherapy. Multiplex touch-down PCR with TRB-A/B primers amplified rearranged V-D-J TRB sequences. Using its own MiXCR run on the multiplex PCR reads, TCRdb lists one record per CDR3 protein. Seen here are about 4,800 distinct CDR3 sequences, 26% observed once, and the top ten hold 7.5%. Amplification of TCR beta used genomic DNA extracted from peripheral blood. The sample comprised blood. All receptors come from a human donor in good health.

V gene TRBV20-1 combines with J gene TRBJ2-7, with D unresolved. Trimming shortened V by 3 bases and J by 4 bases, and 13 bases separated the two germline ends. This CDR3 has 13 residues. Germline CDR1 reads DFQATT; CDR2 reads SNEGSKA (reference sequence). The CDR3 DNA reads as TGCAGTGCTAGGGACCAGGATGGTTACGAGCAGTACTTC. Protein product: CSARDQDGYEQYF.

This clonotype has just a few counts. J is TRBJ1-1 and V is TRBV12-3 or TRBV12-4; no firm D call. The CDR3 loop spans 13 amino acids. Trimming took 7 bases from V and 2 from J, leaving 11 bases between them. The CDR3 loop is CASNTPGNTEAFF. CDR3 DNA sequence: TGTGCCAGCAACACGCCCGGAAACACTGAAGCTTTCTTT.

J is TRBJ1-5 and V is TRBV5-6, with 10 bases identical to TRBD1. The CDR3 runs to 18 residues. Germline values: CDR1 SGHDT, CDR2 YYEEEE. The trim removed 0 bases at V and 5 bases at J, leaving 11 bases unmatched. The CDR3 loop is CASSLGDRGARVDQPQHF. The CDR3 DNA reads TGTGCCAGCAGCTTGGGGGACAGGGGCGCAAGGGTTGATCAGCCCCAGCATTTT.

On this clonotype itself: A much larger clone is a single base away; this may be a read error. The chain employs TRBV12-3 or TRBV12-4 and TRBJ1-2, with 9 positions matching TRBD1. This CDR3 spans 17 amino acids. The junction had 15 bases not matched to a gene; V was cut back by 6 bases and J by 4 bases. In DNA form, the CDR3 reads TGTGCCAGCAGCCAAGGGGGGACAGGGACCACTATCTATGGCTACACCTTC. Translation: CASSQGGTGTTIYGYTF.

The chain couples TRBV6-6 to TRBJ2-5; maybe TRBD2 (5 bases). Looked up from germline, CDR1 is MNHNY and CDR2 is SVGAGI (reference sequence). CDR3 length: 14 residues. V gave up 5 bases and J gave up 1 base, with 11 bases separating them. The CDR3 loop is CASSPAGLQETQYF. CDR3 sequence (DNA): TGTGCCAGCAGTCCCGCGGGTCTCCAAGAGACCCAGTACTTC.

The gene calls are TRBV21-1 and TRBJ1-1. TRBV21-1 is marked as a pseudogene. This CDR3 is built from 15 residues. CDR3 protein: CASSKALRPGTEAFF. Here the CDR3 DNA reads TGTGCCAGCAGCAAAGCGCTAAGACCCGGAACTGAAGCTTTCTTT.

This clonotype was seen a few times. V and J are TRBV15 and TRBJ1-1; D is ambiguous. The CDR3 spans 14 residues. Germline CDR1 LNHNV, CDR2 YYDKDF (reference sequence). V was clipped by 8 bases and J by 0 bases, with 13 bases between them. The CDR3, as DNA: TGTGCCACCGCTAACAGAGATATGAACACTGAAGCTTTCTTT. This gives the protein CATANRDMNTEAFF.

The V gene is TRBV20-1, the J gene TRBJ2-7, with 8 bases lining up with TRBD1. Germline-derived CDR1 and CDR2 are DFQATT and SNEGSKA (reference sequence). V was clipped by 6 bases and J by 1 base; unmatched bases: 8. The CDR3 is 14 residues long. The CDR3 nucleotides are TGCAGTGCCAGGGGACAGGCTTTTTCCTACGAGCAGTACTTC. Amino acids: CSARGQAFSYEQYF.

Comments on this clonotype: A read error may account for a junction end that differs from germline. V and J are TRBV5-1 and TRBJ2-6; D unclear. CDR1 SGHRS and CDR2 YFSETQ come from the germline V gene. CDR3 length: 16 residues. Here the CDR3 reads CSSSSGSSAGANVLTF. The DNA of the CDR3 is TGCTCCAGCAGCTCCGGCTCGTCGGCTGGGGCCAACGTCCTGACTTTC.

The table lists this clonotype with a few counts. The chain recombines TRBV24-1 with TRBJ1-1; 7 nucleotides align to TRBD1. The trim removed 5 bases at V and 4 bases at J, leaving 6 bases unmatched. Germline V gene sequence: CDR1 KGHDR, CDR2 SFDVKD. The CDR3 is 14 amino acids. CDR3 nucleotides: TGTGCCACCAGTGGTACAGGGGCTGTCACTGAAGCTTTCTTT. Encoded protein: CATSGTGAVTEAFF.

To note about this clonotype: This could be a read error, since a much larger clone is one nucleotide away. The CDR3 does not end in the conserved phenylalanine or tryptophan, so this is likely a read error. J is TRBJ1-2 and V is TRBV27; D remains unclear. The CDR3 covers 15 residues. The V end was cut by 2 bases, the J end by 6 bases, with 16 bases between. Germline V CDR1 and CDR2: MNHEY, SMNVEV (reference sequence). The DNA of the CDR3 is TGTGCCAGCAGTTTAGTTCTTGGGAGCGGTGATGGCTACACCTAC. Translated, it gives CASSLVLGSGDGYTY.

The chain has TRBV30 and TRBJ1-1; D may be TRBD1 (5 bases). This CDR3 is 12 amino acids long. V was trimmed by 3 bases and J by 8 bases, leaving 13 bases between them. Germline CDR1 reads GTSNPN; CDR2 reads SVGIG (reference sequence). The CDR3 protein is CAWRDDRAEAFF. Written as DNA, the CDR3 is TGTGCCTGGAGAGACGACAGAGCCGAAGCTTTCTTT.

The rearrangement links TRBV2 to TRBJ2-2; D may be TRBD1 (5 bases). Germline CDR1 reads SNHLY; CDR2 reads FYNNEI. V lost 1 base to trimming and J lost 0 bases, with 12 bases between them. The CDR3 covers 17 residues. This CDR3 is CASSEGDRTANTGELFF. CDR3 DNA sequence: TGTGCCAGCAGTGAAGGTGACAGAACGGCGAACACCGGGGAGCTGTTTTTT.

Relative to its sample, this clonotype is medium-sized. The chain's CDR3 is CASSFFGQGDNSPLHF. The CDR3 bases are TGTGCCAGCAGTTTTTTCGGACAGGGGGATAATTCACCCCTCCACTTT. The rearrangement joins TRBV27 to TRBJ1-6, with 10 bases aligning to TRBD1. The CDR3 covers 16 residues. CDR1 is MNHEY and CDR2 is SMNVEV in the germline V gene (reference sequence). The trim removed 3 bases at V and 5 bases at J, leaving 4 bases unmatched.

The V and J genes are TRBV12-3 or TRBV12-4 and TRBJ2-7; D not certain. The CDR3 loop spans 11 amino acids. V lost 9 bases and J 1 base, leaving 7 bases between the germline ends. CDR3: CASMSSYEQYF. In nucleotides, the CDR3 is TGTGCCAGTATGAGTTCCTACGAGCAGTACTTC.

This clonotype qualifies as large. CDR3 DNA sequence: TGTGCCTGGATGGAGCGGGGGCGGACCGGGGAGCTGTTTTTT. It is translated as CAWMERGRTGELFF. The rearrangement uses TRBV30 and TRBJ2-2, with TRBD2 matching 8 bases. The germline V gene has CDR1 GTSNPN and CDR2 SVGIG (reference sequence). This CDR3 has 14 amino acids. V gave up 4 bases and J gave up 5 bases; unmatched junction bases: 6.

The CDR3 region has the DNA TGTGCCAGCAGCTTAGGAGGGGTGGATTCACCCCTCCACTTT. Translating it yields CASSLGGVDSPLHF. J is TRBJ1-6 and V is TRBV7-6, with a possible D match to TRBD1 (5 bases). Trimming left V 1 base short and J 8 bases short, with 9 bases between. Germline CDR1 reads SGHVS; CDR2 reads FNYEAQ. This CDR3 is 14 amino acids long.